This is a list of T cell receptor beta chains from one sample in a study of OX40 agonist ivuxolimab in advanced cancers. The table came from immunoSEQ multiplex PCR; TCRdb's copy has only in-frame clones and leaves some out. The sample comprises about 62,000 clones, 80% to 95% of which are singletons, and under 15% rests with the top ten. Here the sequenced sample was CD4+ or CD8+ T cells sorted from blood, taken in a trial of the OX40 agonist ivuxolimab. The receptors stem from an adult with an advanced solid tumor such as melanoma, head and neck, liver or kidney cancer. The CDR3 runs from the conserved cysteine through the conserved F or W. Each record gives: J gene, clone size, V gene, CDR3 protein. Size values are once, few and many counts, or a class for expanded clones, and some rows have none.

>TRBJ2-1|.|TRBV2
CASRGRDNEQFF
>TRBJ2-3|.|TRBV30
CAWSGLRQAKMTSGSTDTQYF
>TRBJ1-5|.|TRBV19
CASSIWGAGEQPQHF
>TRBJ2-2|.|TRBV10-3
CAISEADRGNTGELFF
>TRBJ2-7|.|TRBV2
CASSLKGYEQYF
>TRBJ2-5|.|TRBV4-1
CASSTGLAGGDQYF
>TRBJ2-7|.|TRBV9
CAGSVAAGGQGAYEQYF
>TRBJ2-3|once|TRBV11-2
CASSLRQSTDTQYF
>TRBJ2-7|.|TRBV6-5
CASSYGVGGSYEQYF
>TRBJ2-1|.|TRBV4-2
CASSQGLAYYNEQFF
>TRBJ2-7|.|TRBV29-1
CSGAWSSYEQYF
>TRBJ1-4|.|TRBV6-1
CASSGTNEKLFF
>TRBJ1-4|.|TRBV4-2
CASSQDLGGLVGKLFF
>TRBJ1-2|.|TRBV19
CATRMGGQGHGYTF
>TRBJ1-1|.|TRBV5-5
CASSKNTEAFF
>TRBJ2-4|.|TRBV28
CASSFGGAKNIQYF
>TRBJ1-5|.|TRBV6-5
CASSQIQGPQHF
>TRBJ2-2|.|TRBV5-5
CASTLWVSGELFF
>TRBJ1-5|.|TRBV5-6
CASSLGVRDSYNQPQHF
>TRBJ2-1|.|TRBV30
CAWSVGPGINEQFF
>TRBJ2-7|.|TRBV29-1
CSVGEALAYEQYF
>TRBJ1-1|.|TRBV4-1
CASSQVTENTEAFF
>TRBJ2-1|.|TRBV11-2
CASSLELAGGLYEQFF
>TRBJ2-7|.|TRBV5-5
CASSLAGGVSEQYF
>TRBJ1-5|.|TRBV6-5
CASSYAGGNQPQHF
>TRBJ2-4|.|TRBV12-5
CASKGTGVAKNIQYF
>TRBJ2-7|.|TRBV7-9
CASSNTGAYEQYF
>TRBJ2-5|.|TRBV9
CASIRHMGQGVTETQYF
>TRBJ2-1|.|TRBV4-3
CASSQDQGSYNEQFF
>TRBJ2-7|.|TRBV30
CAWSLGPYEQYF
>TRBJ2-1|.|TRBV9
CASSVQDYNEQFF
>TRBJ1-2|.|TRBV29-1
CSVEPNTDGYTF
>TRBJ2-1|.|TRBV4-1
CASSQEGQGSLFYNEQFF
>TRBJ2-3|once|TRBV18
CASSRGTGSTDTQYF
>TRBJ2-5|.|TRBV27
CASSQTGDQETQYF
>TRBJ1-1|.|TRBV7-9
CASSPRGLGAFF
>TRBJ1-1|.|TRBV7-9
CASSFWTTEAFF
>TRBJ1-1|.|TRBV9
CASSFTGGISEAFF
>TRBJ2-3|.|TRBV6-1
CASSATGATDTQYF
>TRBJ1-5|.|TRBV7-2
CASSPGLIGVGQPQHF
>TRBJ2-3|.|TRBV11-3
CASSQGLAGPTDTQYF
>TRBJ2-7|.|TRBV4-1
CASSLGSFSYEQYF
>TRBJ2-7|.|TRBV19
CASSRWENEQYF
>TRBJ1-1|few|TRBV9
CASSVAARPPKNTEAFF
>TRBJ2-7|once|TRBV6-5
CASSYGPLLVIYEQYF
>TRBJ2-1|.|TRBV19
CASSRGYNEQFF